Listed below are T cell receptor beta chains from one sample, sequenced in a study of cytomegalovirus exposure and HLA in healthy donors. Profiling relied on immunoSEQ multiplex PCR, and the TCRdb table lists in-frame clones only, not all of them. The sample includes about 240,000 clones, around nine tenths of them seen just once. The sample taken for sequencing was PBMCs. The receptors here all came from a man aged 18 to 29 in good health and CMV-seronegative. Both conserved end residues are part of each CDR3. The D gene is left open where the match is weak. For some rows the clone size is stated as once, few or many, or as a class when expanded; others skip it.

>TRBD1|.|TRBV2|TRBJ1-6
CASGQGGSPLHF
TGTGCCAGCGGACAGGGGGGTTCACCCCTCCACTTT
>.|.|TRBV18|TRBJ1-4
CASSRGRAATNEKLFF
TGTGCCAGCTCACGGGGCAGGGCGGCAACTAATGAAAAACTGTTTTTT
>TRBD2|.|TRBV19|TRBJ2-2
CASKLAGATGELFF
TGTGCCAGTAAACTAGCGGGAGCCACCGGGGAGCTGTTTTTT
>TRBD1|once|TRBV25-1|TRBJ2-1
CASSEWTGGYNEQFF
TGTGCCAGCAGTGAATGGACAGGGGGCTACAATGAGCAGTTCTTC
>.|few|TRBV7-3|TRBJ2-2
CASSFGGELFF
TGTGCCAGCAGCTTCGGGGGGGAGCTGTTTTTT
>TRBD1|.|TRBV5-1|TRBJ2-7
CASSVGTATTYEQYF
TGCGCCAGCAGCGTCGGGACAGCAACTACCTACGAGCAGTACTTC
>.|.|TRBV6-1|TRBJ2-7
CASSEDLEGIVQGTYEQYF
TGTGCCAGCAGTGAAGACCTCGAGGGTATTGTTCAGGGGACCTACGAGCAGTACTTC
>.|.|TRBV19|TRBJ1-4
CASSMSGGEKLFF
TGTGCCAGTAGTATGTCCGGGGGGGAAAAACTGTTTTTT
>.|.|TRBV5-1|TRBJ2-3
CASSFLTDTQYF
TGCGCCAGCAGCTTCCTCACAGATACGCAGTATTTT
>.|.|TRBV28|TRBJ2-1
CASSSRPGEVNEQFF
TGTGCCAGCAGTTCACGACCGGGGGAAGTGAATGAGCAGTTCTTC
>.|few|TRBV28|TRBJ1-5
CASSLPGDDQPQHF
TGTGCCAGCAGTTTGCCAGGTGATGATCAGCCCCAGCATTTT
>TRBD2|.|TRBV4-1|TRBJ2-7
CASSHRTSGGSYEQYF
TGCGCCAGCAGCCATAGGACTAGCGGCGGCTCCTACGAGCAGTACTTC
>.|.|TRBV7-2|TRBJ1-5
CASSLEGGQGNQPQHF
TGTGCCAGCAGCTTAGAAGGGGGTCAGGGCAATCAGCCCCAGCATTTT
>.|.|TRBV21-1|TRBJ2-4
CASSKYEAGSPKNIQYF
TGTGCCAGCAGCAAATACGAGGCCGGGTCACCCAAAAACATTCAGTACTTC
>.|.|TRBV2|TRBJ1-1
CASGFSPEAFF
TGTGCCAGCGGGTTTAGCCCTGAAGCTTTCTTT
>TRBD2|.|TRBV9|TRBJ2-7
CASSTGRSSYEQYF
TGTGCCAGCAGTACCGGGAGGTCGTCCTACGAGCAGTACTTC
>TRBD1|.|TRBV7-9|TRBJ1-5
CASSSGQGRYNQPQHF
TGTGCCAGCAGCTCCGGACAGGGTCGATACAATCAGCCCCAGCATTTT
>TRBD2|.|TRBV7-2|TRBJ2-5
CASSLGLAGGRETQYF
TGTGCCAGCAGCTTAGGCCTAGCGGGAGGGCGAGAGACCCAGTACTTC
>.|.|TRBV7-6|TRBJ2-5
CASSPGTWETQYF
TGTGCCAGCAGCCCTGGGACTTGGGAGACCCAGTACTTC
>.|.|TRBV7-9|TRBJ2-3
CASSWGTSSGTDTQYF
TGTGCCAGCAGCTGGGGAACTAGCAGCGGCACAGATACGCAGTATTTT
>TRBD2|.|TRBV5-1|TRBJ2-7
CASSLAGSGGSEQYF
TGCGCCAGCAGCTTGGCAGGTAGCGGGGGCTCCGAGCAGTACTTC
>.|.|TRBV27|TRBJ1-1
CASSSRSSLGEAFF
TGTGCCAGCAGTTCCCGATCTAGTTTGGGTGAAGCTTTCTTT
>TRBD1|.|TRBV4-1|TRBJ1-6
CASSQDLVDRGDSPLHF
TGCGCCAGCAGCCAAGATCTAGTGGACAGGGGTGATTCACCCCTCCACTTT
>.|.|TRBV10-1|TRBJ2-1
CASSEFSPANEQFF
TGCGCCAGCAGTGAGTTTAGCCCAGCCAATGAGCAGTTCTTC
>.|.|TRBV19|TRBJ1-2
CASSIVTGSRYGYTF
TGTGCCAGTAGTATTGTAACAGGGTCCCGCTATGGCTACACCTTC
>TRBD2|.|TRBV19|TRBJ2-7
CASSSARGGYYEQYF
TGTGCCAGTAGTTCCGCCCGGGGAGGGTACTACGAGCAGTACTTC
>TRBD1|.|TRBV7-3|TRBJ2-3
CASLHRGPTDTQYF
TGTGCCAGCCTTCACAGGGGGCCCACAGATACGCAGTATTTT
>.|.|TRBV28|TRBJ2-1
CARQEEQFF
TGTGCCAGACAGGAGGAGCAGTTCTTC
>TRBD2|.|TRBV25-1|TRBJ2-3
CASSGSGGDTDTQYF
TGTGCCAGCAGTGGGAGCGGGGGGGACACAGATACGCAGTATTTT
>TRBD1|.|TRBV6-6|TRBJ2-2
CASSGQGVTGELFF
TGTGCCAGCAGCGGACAGGGGGTTACCGGGGAGCTGTTTTTT
>TRBD1|.|TRBV6-1|TRBJ2-1
CASRDRARHNEQFF
TGTGCCAGCAGGGACAGGGCCCGACACAATGAGCAGTTCTTC
>.|.|TRBV13|TRBJ2-2
CASSFSGKNTGELFF
TGTGCCAGCAGCTTTAGCGGAAAAAACACCGGGGAGCTGTTTTTT
>.|.|TRBV14|TRBJ2-1
CASSQLLTPLGEQFF
TGTGCCAGCAGCCAACTACTCACCCCACTTGGTGAGCAGTTCTTC
>.|few|TRBV28|TRBJ1-4
CASSSVNEKLFF
TGTGCCAGCAGCTCTGTGAATGAAAAACTGTTTTTT
>TRBD2|.|TRBV28|TRBJ2-2
CASSGGASNTGELFF
TGTGCCAGCTCCGGGGGGGCTTCGAACACCGGGGAGCTGTTTTTT
>.|.|TRBV6-6|TRBJ1-5
CASSSHSYSNQPQHF
TGTGCCAGCAGTTCGCACAGTTATAGCAATCAGCCCCAGCATTTT
>TRBD1|.|TRBV28|TRBJ1-5
CASRDRDRGPSGHF
TGTGCCAGCAGAGACCGGGACAGGGGGCCCTCCGGGCATTTT
>TRBD1|few|TRBV7-2|TRBJ1-2
CASSPGTGYGYTF
TGTGCCAGCAGCCCCGGGACAGGCTATGGCTACACCTTC
>.|.|TRBV2|TRBJ2-1
CASSGRGISNNEQFF
TGTGCCAGCAGTGGACGGGGGATCTCGAACAATGAGCAGTTCTTC
>.|.|TRBV7-3|TRBJ2-3
CASSLSGQTSTDTQYF
TGTGCCAGCAGCCTTAGCGGACAAACTAGCACAGATACGCAGTATTTT
>.|.|TRBV7-2|TRBJ1-2
CASSLAGSSPNYGYTF
TGTGCCAGCAGCTTAGCGGGCAGCTCTCCTAACTATGGCTACACCTTC
>TRBD1|.|TRBV5-1|TRBJ2-7
CASSLGQANYEQYF
TGCGCCAGCAGCCTGGGACAGGCTAACTACGAGCAGTACTTC
>.|.|TRBV4-3|TRBJ1-2
CASSQDSVRTNYGYTF
TGCGCCAGCAGCCAAGATTCTGTCAGGACTAACTATGGCTACACCTTC
>TRBD2|.|TRBV18|TRBJ2-1
CASSPPSSGSLYNEQFF
TGTGCCAGCTCACCACCGTCTAGCGGGAGTTTGTACAATGAGCAGTTCTTC
>.|.|TRBV11-2|TRBJ2-4
CASSSQEAKNIQYF
TGTGCCAGCAGCTCCCAGGAAGCCAAAAACATTCAGTACTTC
>.|few|TRBV6-1|TRBJ1-6
CASSEALGRANSPLHF
TGTGCCAGCAGTGAGGCCCTGGGCAGGGCAAATTCACCCCTCCACTTT
>.|few|TRBV7-9|TRBJ1-5
CALGGGNQPQHF
TGTGCCTTGGGGGGGGGCAATCAGCCCCAGCATTTT
>.|.|TRBV27|TRBJ1-3
CASSSSVMPSGNTIYF
TGTGCCAGCAGTTCCTCAGTCATGCCCTCTGGAAACACCATATATTTT
>.|.|TRBV6-5|TRBJ1-2
CASSWLGETYGYTF
TGTGCCAGCAGTTGGTTGGGAGAGACCTATGGCTACACCTTC
>.|few|TRBV4-2|TRBJ1-1
CASSRKTENTEAFF
TGTGCCAGCAGCCGGAAAACAGAGAACACTGAAGCTTTCTTT
>TRBD1|.|TRBV6-5|TRBJ1-2
CASSYSYRGEGGYTF
TGTGCCAGCAGTTACTCTTACAGGGGAGAAGGTGGCTACACCTTC
>.|.|TRBV7-9|TRBJ2-1
CASSLFMVLLLAHNEQFF
TGTGCCAGCAGCTTATTTATGGTACTCCTCCTAGCGCACAATGAGCAGTTCTTC
>.|.|TRBV5-1|TRBJ1-1
CASSLGQMNTEAFF
TGCGCCAGCAGCTTGGGACAGATGAACACTGAAGCTTTCTTT